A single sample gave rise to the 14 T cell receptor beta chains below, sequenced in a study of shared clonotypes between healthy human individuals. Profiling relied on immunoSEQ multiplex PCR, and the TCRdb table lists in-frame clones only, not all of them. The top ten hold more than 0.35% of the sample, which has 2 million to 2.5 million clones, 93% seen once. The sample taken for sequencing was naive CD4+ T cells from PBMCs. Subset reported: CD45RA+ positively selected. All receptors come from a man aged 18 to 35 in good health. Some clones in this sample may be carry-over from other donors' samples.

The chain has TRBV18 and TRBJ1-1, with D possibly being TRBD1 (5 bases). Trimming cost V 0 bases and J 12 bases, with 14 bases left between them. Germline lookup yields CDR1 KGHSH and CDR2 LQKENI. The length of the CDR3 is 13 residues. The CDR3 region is CASSPPGELQSFF. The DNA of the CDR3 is TGTGCCAGCTCACCACCGGGGGAACTCCAATCTTTCTTT.

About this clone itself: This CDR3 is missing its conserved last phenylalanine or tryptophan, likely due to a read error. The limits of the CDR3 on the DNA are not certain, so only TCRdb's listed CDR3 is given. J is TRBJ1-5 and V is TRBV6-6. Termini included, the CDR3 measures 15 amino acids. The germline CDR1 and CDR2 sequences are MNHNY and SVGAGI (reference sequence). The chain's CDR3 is CASSPSGGAKRYLFL.

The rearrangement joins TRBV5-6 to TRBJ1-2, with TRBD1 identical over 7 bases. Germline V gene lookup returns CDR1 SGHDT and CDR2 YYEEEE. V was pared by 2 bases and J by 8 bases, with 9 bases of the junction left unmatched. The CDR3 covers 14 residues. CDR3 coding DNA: TGTGCCAGCAGCTTTAGGACAGGTCGAGGAGGCTACACCTTC. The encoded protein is CASSFRTGRGGYTF.

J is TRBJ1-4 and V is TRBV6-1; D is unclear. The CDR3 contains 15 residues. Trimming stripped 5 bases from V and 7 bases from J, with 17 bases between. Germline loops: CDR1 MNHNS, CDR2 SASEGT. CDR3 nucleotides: TGTGCCAGCAGTAGCCCCGGTCTTCTGCGTGAAAAACTGTTTTTT. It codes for CASSSPGLLREKLFF.

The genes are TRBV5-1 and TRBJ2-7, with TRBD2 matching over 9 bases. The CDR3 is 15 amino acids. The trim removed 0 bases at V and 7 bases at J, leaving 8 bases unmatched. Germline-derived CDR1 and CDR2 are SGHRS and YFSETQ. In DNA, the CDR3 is TGCGCCAGCAGCTTGGAAGGAGCGGGAGGTCAAGAGCAGTACTTC. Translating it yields CASSLEGAGGQEQYF.

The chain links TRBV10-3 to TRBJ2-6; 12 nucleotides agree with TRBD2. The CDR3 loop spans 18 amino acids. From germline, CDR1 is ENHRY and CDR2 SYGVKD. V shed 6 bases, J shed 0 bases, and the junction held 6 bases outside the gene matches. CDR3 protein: CAISKTSGSVSGANVLTF. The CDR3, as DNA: TGTGCCATCAGCAAGACTAGCGGGAGCGTCTCTGGGGCCAACGTCCTGACTTTC.

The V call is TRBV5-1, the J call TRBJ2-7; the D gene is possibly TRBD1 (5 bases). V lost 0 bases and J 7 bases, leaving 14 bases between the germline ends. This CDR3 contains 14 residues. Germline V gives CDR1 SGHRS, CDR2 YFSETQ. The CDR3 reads CASSLDAGSREQYF. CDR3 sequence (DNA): TGCGCCAGCAGCTTGGACGCAGGGTCGAGAGAGCAGTACTTC.

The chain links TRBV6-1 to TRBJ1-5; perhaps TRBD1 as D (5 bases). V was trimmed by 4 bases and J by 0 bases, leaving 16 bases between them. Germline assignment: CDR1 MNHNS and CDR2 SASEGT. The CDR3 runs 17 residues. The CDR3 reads CASSARRGTYSNQPQHF. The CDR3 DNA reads TGTGCCAGCAGTGCGCGGAGGGGTACCTATAGCAATCAGCCCCAGCATTTT.

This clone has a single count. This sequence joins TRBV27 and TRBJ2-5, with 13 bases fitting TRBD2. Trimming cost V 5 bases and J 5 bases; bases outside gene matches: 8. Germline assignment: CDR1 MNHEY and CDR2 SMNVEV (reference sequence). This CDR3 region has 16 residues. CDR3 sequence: CASSLGLAGDTETQYF. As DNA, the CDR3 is TGTGCCAGCAGTCTTGGACTAGCGGGAGATACGGAGACCCAGTACTTC.

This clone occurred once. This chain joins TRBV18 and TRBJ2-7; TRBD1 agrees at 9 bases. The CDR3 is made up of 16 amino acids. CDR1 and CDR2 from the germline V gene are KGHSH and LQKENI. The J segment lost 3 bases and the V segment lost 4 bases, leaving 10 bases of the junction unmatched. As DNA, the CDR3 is TGTGCCAGCTCACTATCTGCCGGGACAGGGCTCTACGAGCAGTACTTC. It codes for CASSLSAGTGLYEQYF.

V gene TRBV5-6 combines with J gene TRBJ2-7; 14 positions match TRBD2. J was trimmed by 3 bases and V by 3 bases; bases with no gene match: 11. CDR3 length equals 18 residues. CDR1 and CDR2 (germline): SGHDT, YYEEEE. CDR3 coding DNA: TGTGCCAGCAGCTGGACTAGCGGGAGGCGTATCCGTGTCTACGAGCAGTACTTC. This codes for CASSWTSGRRIRVYEQYF.

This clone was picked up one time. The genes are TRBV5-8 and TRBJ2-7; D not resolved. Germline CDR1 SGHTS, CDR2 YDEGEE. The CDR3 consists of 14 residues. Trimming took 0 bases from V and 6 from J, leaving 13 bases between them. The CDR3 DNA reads TGTGCCAGCAGCTTGGTTCTAGTATGGGGCGAGCAGTACTTC. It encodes CASSLVLVWGEQYF.

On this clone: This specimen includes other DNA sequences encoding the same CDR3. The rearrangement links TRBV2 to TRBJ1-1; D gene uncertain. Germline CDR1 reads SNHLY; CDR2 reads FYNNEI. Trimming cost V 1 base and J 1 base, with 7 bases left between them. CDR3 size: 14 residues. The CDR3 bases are TGTGCCAGCAGTGAAGGCCCCAGGAACACTGAAGCTTTCTTT. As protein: CASSEGPRNTEAFF.

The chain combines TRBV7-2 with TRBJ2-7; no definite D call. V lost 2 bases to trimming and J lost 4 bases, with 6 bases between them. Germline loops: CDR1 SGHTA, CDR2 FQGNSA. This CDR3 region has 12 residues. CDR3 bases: TGTGCCAGCAGCTTAAAAGGGTACGAGCAGTACTTC. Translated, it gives CASSLKGYEQYF.